This record concerns one T cell receptor beta chain sequence. How the authors handled the data: Junction-only sequences without quality scores came from ImmunoSEQ, so filtering differed. The repertoire was sequenced with immunoSEQ multiplex PCR; TCRdb's copy has only in-frame clones and lacks some. The DNA was the basis for D and trimming; V, J and clone size are from that table. The table shows some 1 million clones, with around 76% occurring only once. This entry comes from a study of shared clonotypes between healthy human individuals. The CDR3 has 14 amino acids. V gave up 3 bases and J gave up 5 bases, with 13 bases separating them. Looked up from germline, CDR1 is MDHEN and CDR2 is SYDVKM. Subsets obtained from CD4+ cells comprised CD45RA+ naive and CD45RA-negative memory cells.

The V call is TRBV28, the J call TRBJ2-5, with D possibly TRBD1 on 6 matching bases. The source of this sequence is a man aged 18 to 29 in good health. The specimen sequenced was memory CD4+ T cells sorted from blood. Subset indicated: CD45RA-negative fraction. Here the CDR3 DNA reads TGTGCCAGCAGTTTGCGAGGGGGTGGGGAGACCCAGTACTTC. Translation: CASSLRGGGETQYF.